What follows are 30 T cell receptor beta chains derived from one specimen sequenced in a study of cytomegalovirus exposure and HLA in healthy donors. The study ran its PCR with 60 Vbeta and 13 Jbeta primers. Data came from immunoSEQ multiplex PCR; TCRdb stores just in-frame clones and leaves some out. The sample data list some 34,000 clones. Input material: PBMCs. The origin of the receptors is a woman aged 40 to 49 in good health and CMV-seropositive.

This chain uses TRBV28 with TRBJ2-5; maybe TRBD1 (6 bases). Germline CDR1 MDHEN, CDR2 SYDVKM. This CDR3 spans 13 amino acids. V was clipped by 9 bases and J by 0 bases, with 11 bases between them. CDR3 coding DNA: TGTGCCAGTCAGGGACAAAACCAAGAGACCCAGTACTTC. The encoded protein is CASQGQNQETQYF.

The V and J genes are TRBV19 and TRBJ1-4, with 10 bases that match TRBD1. V shed 4 bases, J shed 7 bases, and the junction held 6 bases outside the gene matches. Germline V CDR1 and CDR2: LNHDA, SQIVND (reference sequence). This CDR3 has 15 amino acids. CDR3: CASSRDRGGSEKLFF. CDR3 in DNA: TGTGCCAGTAGTAGGGACAGGGGAGGGAGTGAAAAACTGTTTTTT. Looking up the rest from reference TRBV19 and TRBJ1-4 gives the full variable domain: DGGITQSPKYLFRKEGQNVTLSCEQNLNHDAMYWYRQDPGQGLRLIYYSQIVNDFQKGDIAEGYSVSREKKESFPLTVTSAQKNPTAFYLCASSRDRGGSEKLFFGSGTQLSVL.

The rearrangement uses TRBV2 and TRBJ2-1; TRBD2 might be the D (6 bases). The germline V and J ends were trimmed by 4 bases and 5 bases, with 21 bases remaining between them. Per germline, CDR1 SNHLY and CDR2 FYNNEI. This CDR3 contains 17 residues. The CDR3 region is CASSGRLAPPHNNEQFF. The CDR3, as DNA: TGTGCCAGCAGTGGCCGCCTAGCGCCGCCCCACAACAATGAGCAGTTCTTC.

This chain uses TRBV10-2 with TRBJ2-7; 7 bases match TRBD1. Germline V gene lookup returns CDR1 WSHSY and CDR2 SAAADI. Losses at the gene ends were 0 bases for V and 7 bases for J; bases not matched to a gene: 9. The length of the CDR3 is 15 residues. The CDR3 sequence is CASSESGQVGGEQYF. CDR3 DNA sequence: TGCGCCAGCAGTGAGTCCGGACAGGTCGGCGGGGAGCAGTACTTC.

The chain carries TRBV5-6 and TRBJ2-3; 11 bases are a match to TRBD2. The ends lost 2 bases at V and 1 base at J; junction bases unmatched: 6. Germline lookup yields CDR1 SGHDT and CDR2 YYEEEE. This CDR3 is built from 17 residues. CDR3: CASSFETTSGGTDTQYF. CDR3 sequence (DNA): TGTGCCAGCAGCTTCGAAACGACTAGCGGGGGCACAGATACGCAGTATTTT.

The chain carries TRBV4-1 and TRBJ2-7; the D gene is possibly TRBD1 (5 bases). CDR1 is MGHRA and CDR2 is YSYEKL in the germline V gene. The V and J ends lost 6 bases and 0 bases respectively, with 9 bases between them. The CDR3 is 13 amino acids. CDR3 sequence (DNA): TGCGCCAGCAGTCTCAGGGCCTCCTACGAGCAGTACTTC. Protein: CASSLRASYEQYF.

The chain uses TRBV6-5 and TRBJ2-4, with 7 bases aligning to TRBD2. Trimming at V came to 5 bases and at J to 2 bases, leaving 3 bases not matched to a gene. The CDR3 covers 14 residues. From germline, CDR1 is MNHEY and CDR2 SVGAGI. The CDR3 protein is CASSGLGSKNIQYF. DNA of the CDR3: TGTGCCAGCAGTGGACTAGGGTCCAAAAACATTCAGTACTTC.

The chain joins TRBV29-1 to TRBJ1-4; possible D gene TRBD1, 5 bases. The CDR3 spans 13 residues. The germline V gene has CDR1 SQVTM and CDR2 ANQGSEA. V lost 1 base, J lost 3 bases, and 6 bases lay in between. This CDR3 is CSVEGGANEKLFF. Written as DNA, the CDR3 is TGCAGCGTTGAAGGGGGGGCTAATGAAAAACTGTTTTTT.

This chain connects TRBV4-1 to TRBJ1-2; D possibly corresponds to TRBD1 (6 bases). Germline V gene lookup returns CDR1 MGHRA and CDR2 YSYEKL. V was pared by 8 bases and J by 4 bases, with 14 bases between. The CDR3 consists of 13 residues. CDR3: CASRRVGGYGYTF. The CDR3, as DNA: TGCGCCAGCCGCCGGGTAGGGGGCTATGGCTACACCTTC.

This chain's CDR3 is CASRINSNEQFF. CDR3 DNA sequence: TGTGCCAGCAGGATTAACAGCAATGAGCAGTTCTTC. The chain employs TRBV2 and TRBJ2-1; D uncertain. CDR1 is SNHLY, CDR2 FYNNEI, per germline. The ends were cut back, 6 bases at V and 6 bases at J, with 9 bases in the middle. The CDR3 spans 12 residues.

The V call is TRBV11-3, the J call TRBJ2-2; 8 nucleotides match TRBD1. Germline loops: CDR1 SGHNT, CDR2 YENEEA. With V trimmed by 5 bases and J by 8 bases, 4 bases remained unmatched. This CDR3 contains 13 residues. CDR3 DNA: TGTGCCAGCAGCCGGACAGGGTTTGGGGAGCTGTTTTTT. Its translation: CASSRTGFGELFF.

V usage is TRBV11-2 and J usage is TRBJ2-1, with 9 bases matching TRBD2. Trimming took 0 bases from V and 5 from J; bases not matched to a gene: 5. The germline gives CDR1 SGHAT, CDR2 FQNNGV. This CDR3 contains 16 residues. CDR3 DNA sequence: TGTGCCAGCAGCTTAGACGGCGGGAGGGCCGACAATGAGCAGTTCTTC. Protein: CASSLDGGRADNEQFF.

Here the CDR3 DNA reads TGTGCCAGCAGCTTAGATAGGGGGTTGGGCTCCTACAATGAGCAGTTCTTC. This sequence encodes CASSLDRGLGSYNEQFF. The chain is built from TRBV7-9 and TRBJ2-1; possible D gene TRBD1, 6 bases. The CDR3 sequence is 17 residues long. Trimming cost V 1 base and J 0 bases, with 13 bases left between them. CDR1 is SEHNR, CDR2 FQNEAQ, per germline (reference sequence).

The chain is built from TRBV6-1 and TRBJ2-3; possible D gene TRBD2, 6 bases. The CDR3 consists of 16 residues. In germline, CDR1 is MNHNS, CDR2 SASEGT. V dropped 3 bases and J dropped 2 bases, with 15 bases sitting between them. The CDR3 is CASSEGGYTNTDTQYF. The CDR3 DNA reads as TGTGCCAGCAGTGAGGGGGGTTATACCAACACAGATACGCAGTATTTT.

The J gene is TRBJ2-1, the V gene TRBV11-3, with 7 bases lining up with TRBD2. With V trimmed by 4 bases and J by 8 bases, 11 bases remained unmatched. Germline assignment: CDR1 SGHNT and CDR2 YENEEA. This CDR3 region has 15 residues. The CDR3 here is CASSSLGGLNDEQFF. CDR3 nucleotide sequence: TGTGCCAGCAGCTCCCTGGGGGGGTTGAACGATGAGCAGTTCTTC. Using reference TRBV11-3 and TRBJ2-1 for the parts outside the CDR3, the full variable domain is EAGVVQSPRYKIIEKKQPVAFWCNPISGHNTLYWYLQNLGQGPELLIRYENEEAVDDSQLPKDRFSAERLKGVDSTLKIQPAELGDSAVYLCASSSLGGLNDEQFFGPGTRLTVL.

V is TRBV4-2 and J is TRBJ2-2, with 9 bases lining up with TRBD2. The CDR3 is made up of 15 amino acids. Germline V gene sequence: CDR1 LGHNA, CDR2 YNFKEQ. With V trimmed by 3 bases and J by 7 bases, 6 bases remained unmatched. This CDR3 reads CASSQLAGEGGELFF. CDR3 nucleotide sequence: TGTGCCAGCAGCCAGTTAGCGGGAGAGGGCGGGGAGCTGTTTTTT.

J is TRBJ2-5 and V is TRBV4-1; 8 bases match TRBD2. CDR3 size: 13 residues. Trimming cost V 4 bases and J 2 bases; bases outside gene matches: 0. Germline V gene data show CDR1 as MGHRA and CDR2 as YSYEKL. The chain's CDR3 is CASSPSGQETQYF. In nucleotides, the CDR3 is TGCGCCAGCAGCCCTAGCGGGCAAGAGACCCAGTACTTC.

The rearrangement links TRBV7-3 to TRBJ2-3; D remains unclear. V was clipped by 5 bases and J by 8 bases, with 11 bases between them. Germline V lookup: CDR1 SGHTA, CDR2 FQGTGA. This CDR3 has 12 residues. CDR3 nucleotide sequence: TGTGCCAGCAGCCGCGATACGGGTACGCAGTATTTT. It specifies CASSRDTGTQYF.

The V call is TRBV4-2, the J call TRBJ2-1; D gene unclear. CDR3 length: 14 residues. In germline, CDR1 is LGHNA, CDR2 YNFKEQ. Trimming cost V 0 bases and J 10 bases, with 13 bases left between them. CDR3 in DNA: TGTGCCAGCAGCCAAGATCTCCCATTTCGGGAGCAGTTCTTC. Its translation is CASSQDLPFREQFF.

The chain carries TRBV6-1 and TRBJ1-4; TRBD1 agrees at 8 bases. The CDR3 is 15 amino acids. Germline trimming cut 6 bases from V and 1 base from J; bases unmatched to any gene: 4. Germline CDR1 MNHNS, CDR2 SASEGT. The CDR3 bases are TGTGCCAGCAGGGACAGGGCCCAAACTAATGAAAAACTGTTTTTT. Its protein is CASRDRAQTNEKLFF.

This chain joins TRBV28 and TRBJ2-5, with D maybe TRBD1 (5 bases). V was cut by 5 bases and J by 8 bases, with 24 bases left in between. The germline V gene has CDR1 MDHEN and CDR2 SYDVKM. This CDR3 has 16 residues. In nucleotides, the CDR3 is TGTGCCAGCAGTCCCCTTAGGGCAGGGCAGAGAGAAACCCAGTACTTC. It translates to CASSPLRAGQRETQYF.

The genes are TRBV5-1 and TRBJ2-7, with 13 positions matching TRBD2. The CDR3 has 16 residues. Losses at the gene ends were 4 bases for V and 0 bases for J; bases not matched to a gene: 4. The germline gives CDR1 SGHRS, CDR2 YFSETQ. CDR3 residues: CASSRGLAGSSYEQYF. The DNA for the CDR3 is TGCGCCAGCAGCAGGGGACTAGCGGGAAGCTCCTACGAGCAGTACTTC.

The chain links TRBV7-2 to TRBJ2-1; D call uncertain. The CDR3 is made up of 13 amino acids. Trimming cost V 4 bases and J 5 bases, with 9 bases left between them. The germline V gene encodes CDR1 SGHTA and CDR2 FQGNSA. In DNA form, the CDR3 reads TGTGCCAGCAGCTCATTGTTCCACAATGAGCAGTTCTTC. The encoded protein is CASSSLFHNEQFF.

This chain links TRBV4-2 with TRBJ2-1, with TRBD2 matching 7 bases. The germline CDR1 and CDR2 sequences are LGHNA and YNFKEQ. With V trimmed by 4 bases and J by 2 bases, 8 bases remained unmatched. CDR3 length: 16 amino acids. The DNA for the CDR3 is TGTGCCAGCAGCCCTAAGCTCGGGAGGACCTACAATGAGCAGTTCTTC. Translation gives CASSPKLGRTYNEQFF.

The chain links TRBV7-9 to TRBJ1-2; D gene ambiguous. CDR3 length equals 15 residues. V was pared by 0 bases and J by 4 bases, with 12 bases between. Germline V lookup: CDR1 SEHNR, CDR2 FQNEAQ (reference sequence). Here the CDR3 reads CASSLARDGAYGYTF. The CDR3 nucleotides read TGTGCCAGCAGCTTAGCGCGGGATGGAGCCTATGGCTACACCTTC.

The chain combines TRBV6-5 with TRBJ1-5, with D perhaps matching TRBD1 (5 bases). The CDR3 runs to 13 residues. Germline V CDR1 and CDR2: MNHEY, SVGAGI. Trimming took 5 bases from V and 6 from J, leaving 11 bases between them. CDR3: CASSRGGIQPQHF. The CDR3 bases are TGTGCCAGCAGTCGGGGGGGGATTCAGCCCCAGCATTTT.

The genes are TRBV29-1 and TRBJ2-2, with no clear D. Germline lookup yields CDR1 SQVTM and CDR2 ANQGSEA. The V end lost 1 base, the J end lost 1 base, and 7 bases lay between the germline ends. The CDR3 is made up of 14 amino acids. The CDR3 region is CSVEGSGNTGELFF. CDR3 nucleotide sequence: TGCAGCGTTGAAGGCTCAGGGAACACCGGGGAGCTGTTTTTT.

The V call is TRBV30, the J call TRBJ2-3; 13 nucleotides align to TRBD2. J gave up 0 bases and V 5 bases, and 11 bases lay outside the gene matches. The CDR3 is 18 residues long. The germline gives CDR1 GTSNPN, CDR2 SVGIG (reference sequence). The CDR3 DNA is TGTGCCTGGGGGCGGGGGACTAGCGGGGTTTCTAGCACAGATACGCAGTATTTT. This encodes CAWGRGTSGVSSTDTQYF.

The chain joins TRBV19 to TRBJ2-1; D is ambiguous. The V end was cut by 5 bases, the J end by 7 bases, with 18 bases between. The CDR3 spans 15 residues. CDR1 and CDR2 (germline): LNHDA, SQIVND (reference sequence). As DNA, the CDR3 is TGTGCCAGTAGTCACCGTCGTAGGCAGGCTAATGAGCAGTTCTTC. Protein sequence: CASSHRRRQANEQFF.

The chain links TRBV27 to TRBJ2-1, with TRBD2 matching over 11 bases. Per germline, CDR1 MNHEY and CDR2 SMNVEV (reference sequence). The V gene end was trimmed by 3 bases and the J gene end by 6 bases; junction bases not matched to a gene: 1. This CDR3 has 14 residues. CDR3 region: CASSFLAGGNEQFF. The CDR3 nucleotides are TGTGCCAGCAGTTTCCTAGCGGGAGGCAATGAGCAGTTCTTC.